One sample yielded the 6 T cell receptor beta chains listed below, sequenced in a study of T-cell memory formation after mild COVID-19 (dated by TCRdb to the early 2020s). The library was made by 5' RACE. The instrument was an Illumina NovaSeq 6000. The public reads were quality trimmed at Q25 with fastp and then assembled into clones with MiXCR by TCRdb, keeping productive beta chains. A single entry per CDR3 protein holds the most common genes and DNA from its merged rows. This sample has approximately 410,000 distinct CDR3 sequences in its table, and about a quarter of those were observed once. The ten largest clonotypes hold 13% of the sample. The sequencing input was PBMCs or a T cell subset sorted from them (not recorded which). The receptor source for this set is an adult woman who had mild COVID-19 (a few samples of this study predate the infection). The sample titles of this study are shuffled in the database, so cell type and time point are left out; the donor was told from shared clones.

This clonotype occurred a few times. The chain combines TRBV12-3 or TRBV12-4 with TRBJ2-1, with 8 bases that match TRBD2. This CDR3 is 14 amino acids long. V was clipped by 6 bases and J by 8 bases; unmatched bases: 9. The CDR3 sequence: CASRPGLVIDEQFF. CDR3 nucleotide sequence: TGTGCCAGCAGGCCGGGACTAGTTATTGATGAGCAGTTCTTC.

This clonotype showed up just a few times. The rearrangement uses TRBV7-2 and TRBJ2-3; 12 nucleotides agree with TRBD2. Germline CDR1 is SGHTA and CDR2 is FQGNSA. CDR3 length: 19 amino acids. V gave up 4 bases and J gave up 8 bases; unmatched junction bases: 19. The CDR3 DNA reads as TGTGCCAGCAGCTCTCCGGCTAGCGGGGGGGCCAGCGCTCGTCGTACGCAGTATTTT. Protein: CASSSPASGGASARRTQYF.

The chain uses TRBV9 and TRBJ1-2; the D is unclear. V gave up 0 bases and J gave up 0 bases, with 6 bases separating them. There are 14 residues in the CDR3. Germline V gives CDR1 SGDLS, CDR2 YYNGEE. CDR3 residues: CASSVDIANYGYTF. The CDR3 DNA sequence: TGTGCCAGCAGCGTAGATATAGCTAACTATGGCTACACCTTC.

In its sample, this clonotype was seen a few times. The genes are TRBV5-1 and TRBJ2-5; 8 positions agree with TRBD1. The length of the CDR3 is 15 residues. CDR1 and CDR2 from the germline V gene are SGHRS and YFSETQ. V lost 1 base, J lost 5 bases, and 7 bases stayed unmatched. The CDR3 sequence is CASSLFGQGGETQYF. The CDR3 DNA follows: TGCGCCAGCAGCTTGTTCGGACAGGGAGGCGAGACCCAGTACTTC.

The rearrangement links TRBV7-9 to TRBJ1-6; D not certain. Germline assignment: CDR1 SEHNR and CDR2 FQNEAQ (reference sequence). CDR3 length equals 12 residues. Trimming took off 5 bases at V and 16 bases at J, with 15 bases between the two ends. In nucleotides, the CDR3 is TGTGCCAGCAGCCATAGAGAACTCCGGCTCCACTTT. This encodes CASSHRELRLHF.

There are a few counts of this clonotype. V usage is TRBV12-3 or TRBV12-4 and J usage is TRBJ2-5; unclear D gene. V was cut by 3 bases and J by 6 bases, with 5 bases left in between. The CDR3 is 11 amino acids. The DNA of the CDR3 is TGTGCCAGCAGTTTCGAAAAGACCCAGTACTTC. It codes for CASSFEKTQYF.